These 15 T cell receptor beta chains were sequenced from one sample in a study of long-term antiretroviral therapy in people with HIV. The assay used was immunoSEQ (version v3.0), run at survey level. Clones were read by immunoSEQ multiplex PCR, and TCRdb kept only the in-frame ones, dropping some. The sample includes thousands of clones, just under 75% of them seen just once. Specimen: unsorted PBMCs, collected 0.1 years before starting antiretroviral therapy. These receptors originate from a young man with HIV.

This chain uses TRBV6-1 with TRBJ1-4, with a tentative D call TRBD1 (5 bases). V was shortened by 5 bases and J by 4 bases, with 14 bases between the two germline ends. Germline CDR1 is MNHNS and CDR2 is SASEGT. The CDR3 loop spans 15 amino acids. This CDR3 reads CASSHRDANNEKLFF. Here the CDR3 DNA reads TGTGCCAGCAGTCACCGGGACGCAAATAATGAAAAACTGTTTTTT.

This chain links TRBV10-1 with TRBJ2-2; no firm D call. The CDR3 sequence is 13 residues long. Looked up from germline, CDR1 is WNHNN and CDR2 is SYGVQD (reference sequence). The germline V and J ends were trimmed by 2 bases and 3 bases, with 4 bases remaining between them. The CDR3 nucleotides read TGCGCCAGCAGTGAGGGGGACACCGGGGAGCTGTTTTTT. It translates to CASSEGDTGELFF.

The chain has TRBV29-1 and TRBJ2-7, with a tentative D call TRBD1 (6 bases). The germline gives CDR1 SQVTM, CDR2 ANQGSEA. The V end lost 1 base, the J end lost 2 bases, and 6 bases lay between the germline ends. The CDR3 has 12 residues. The CDR3 reads CSVEGQAYEQYF. The CDR3 DNA sequence: TGCAGCGTTGAAGGACAGGCCTACGAGCAGTACTTC.

The chain couples TRBV19 to TRBJ2-3, with D unclear. Germline CDR1 and CDR2: LNHDA and SQIVND (reference sequence). This CDR3 is 16 amino acids long. Between the trimmed V and J ends, which lost 5 bases and 11 bases, there was a span of 26 bases. This CDR3 reads CASSPIVMLFLREQYF. CDR3 bases: TGTGCCAGTAGTCCTATAGTGATGCTCTTTTTGCGAGAGCAGTATTTT. The whole variable domain, remainder taken from reference TRBV19 and TRBJ2-3, is DGGITQSPKYLFRKEGQNVTLSCEQNLNHDAMYWYRQDPGQGLRLIYYSQIVNDFQKGDIAEGYSVSREKKESFPLTVTSAQKNPTAFYLCASSPIVMLFLREQYFGPGTRLTVL.

CDR3 nucleotide sequence: TGTGCCAGCAGGGGGTGGGTAGGAGCCACAGATACGCAGTATTTT. Amino acid sequence: CASRGWVGATDTQYF. The rearrangement uses TRBV2 and TRBJ2-3; D is unclear. The germline V gene has CDR1 SNHLY and CDR2 FYNNEI. V lost 6 bases and J lost 2, with 15 bases in between. The CDR3 covers 15 residues. Drawing the rest from reference TRBV2 and TRBJ2-3, the complete variable domain is EPEVTQTPSHQVTQMGQEVILRCVPISNHLYFYWYRQILGQKVEFLVSFYNNEISEKSEIFDDQFSVERPDGSNFTLKIRSTKLEDSAMYFCASRGWVGATDTQYFGPGTRLTVL.

Only a few counts were recorded for this clone. The chain joins TRBV5-1 to TRBJ2-5; D gene unclear. The V end was cut by 0 bases, the J end by 4 bases, with 13 bases between. From germline, CDR1 is SGHRS and CDR2 YFSETQ. There are 15 residues in the CDR3. CDR3 protein: CASSLASSSRETQYF. The DNA for the CDR3 is TGCGCCAGCAGCTTGGCCTCTAGTAGTCGAGAGACCCAGTACTTC.

The chain uses TRBV6-1 and TRBJ2-1; weak D call: TRBD2 (5 bases). Looked up from germline, CDR1 is MNHNS and CDR2 is SASEGT. Deletions cut 6 bases from V and 5 bases from J, with 11 bases between. This CDR3 region has 13 residues. The CDR3 loop is CASSVTRDNEQFF. The CDR3 nucleotides are TGTGCCAGCAGCGTGACGAGGGACAATGAGCAGTTCTTC.

V gene TRBV14 combines with J gene TRBJ2-1, with 8 bases identical to TRBD1. Germline V gene data show CDR1 as SGHDN and CDR2 as FVKESK. This CDR3 region has 19 residues. V lost 1 base to trimming and J lost 10 bases; unmatched junction nucleotides: 21. CDR3 amino acids: CASSQVEVKDRDFLEEQFF. CDR3 nucleotide sequence: TGTGCCAGCAGCCAAGTAGAGGTGAAGGACAGGGACTTTTTAGAGGAGCAGTTCTTC.

In this sample, this clone turned up once. This chain connects TRBV9 to TRBJ1-3; D ambiguous. This CDR3 comprises 14 residues. Trimming shortened V by 4 bases and J by 4 bases, and 12 bases separated the two germline ends. Per the germline V gene, CDR1 is SGDLS and CDR2 is YYNGEE. The CDR3 DNA reads TGTGCCAGCAGCCCCACCCTGGCCGGAAACACCATATATTTT. Its translation is CASSPTLAGNTIYF.

The chain has TRBV5-6 and TRBJ1-2; a weak D match, TRBD1 (5 bases). This CDR3 region has 13 residues. The V and J ends lost 7 bases and 2 bases respectively, with 12 bases between them. Germline V lookup: CDR1 SGHDT, CDR2 YYEEEE. CDR3 nucleotide sequence: TGTGCCAGCTTCCCCCAGGGCAACTATGGCTACACCTTC. Amino acids: CASFPQGNYGYTF.

This sequence joins TRBV11-2 and TRBJ2-3, with 8 bases matching TRBD2. Germline V gene sequence: CDR1 SGHAT, CDR2 FQNNGV. V dropped 6 bases and J dropped 5; count of bases not matched to a gene: 10. The CDR3 is made up of 15 amino acids. CDR3 in DNA: TGTGCCAGCAGGGTGGGAGCGGGGGAGCTAGATACGCAGTATTTT. Translated: CASRVGAGELDTQYF. The complete variable domain, with remaining parts taken from reference TRBV11-2 and TRBJ2-3, reads EAGVAQSPRYKIIEKRQSVAFWCNPISGHATLYWYQQILGQGPKLLIQFQNNGVVDDSQLPKDRFSAERLKGVDSTLKIQPAKLEDSAVYLCASRVGAGELDTQYFGPGTRLTVL.

The chain couples TRBV9 to TRBJ1-1; D possibly corresponds to TRBD1 (5 bases). The CDR3 contains 13 residues. V was trimmed by 2 bases and J by 3 bases, leaving 8 bases between them. The germline V gene encodes CDR1 SGDLS and CDR2 YYNGEE. The CDR3, as DNA: TGTGCCAGCAGCGTTGGGGCCCACACTGAAGCTTTCTTT. This encodes CASSVGAHTEAFF.

The rearrangement links TRBV27 to TRBJ1-1, with 7 nucleotides matching TRBD1. Germline loops: CDR1 MNHEY, CDR2 SMNVEV (reference sequence). The J segment lost 7 bases and the V segment lost 6 bases, leaving 5 bases of the junction unmatched. This CDR3 has 12 residues. The CDR3 DNA reads TGTGCCAGCAGCCCGACAGGGAGTGAAGCTTTCTTT. Translated, it gives CASSPTGSEAFF.

The chain joins TRBV30 to TRBJ1-2; D unclear. Germline-derived CDR1 and CDR2 are GTSNPN and SVGIG (reference sequence). Trimming shortened V by 0 bases and J by 6 bases, and 5 bases separated the two germline ends. The CDR3 has 11 amino acids. The CDR3: CAWSVFDGYTF. CDR3 in DNA: TGTGCCTGGAGTGTATTTGATGGCTACACCTTC.

This clone occurred once. V usage is TRBV6-1 and J usage is TRBJ1-5, with D uncertain. V was cut by 2 bases and J by 3 bases, with 8 bases left in between. Germline V lookup: CDR1 MNHNS, CDR2 SASEGT. This CDR3 contains 14 residues. The CDR3 is CASSEKGYNQPQHF. CDR3 bases: TGTGCCAGCAGTGAAAAGGGTTACAATCAGCCCCAGCATTTT.